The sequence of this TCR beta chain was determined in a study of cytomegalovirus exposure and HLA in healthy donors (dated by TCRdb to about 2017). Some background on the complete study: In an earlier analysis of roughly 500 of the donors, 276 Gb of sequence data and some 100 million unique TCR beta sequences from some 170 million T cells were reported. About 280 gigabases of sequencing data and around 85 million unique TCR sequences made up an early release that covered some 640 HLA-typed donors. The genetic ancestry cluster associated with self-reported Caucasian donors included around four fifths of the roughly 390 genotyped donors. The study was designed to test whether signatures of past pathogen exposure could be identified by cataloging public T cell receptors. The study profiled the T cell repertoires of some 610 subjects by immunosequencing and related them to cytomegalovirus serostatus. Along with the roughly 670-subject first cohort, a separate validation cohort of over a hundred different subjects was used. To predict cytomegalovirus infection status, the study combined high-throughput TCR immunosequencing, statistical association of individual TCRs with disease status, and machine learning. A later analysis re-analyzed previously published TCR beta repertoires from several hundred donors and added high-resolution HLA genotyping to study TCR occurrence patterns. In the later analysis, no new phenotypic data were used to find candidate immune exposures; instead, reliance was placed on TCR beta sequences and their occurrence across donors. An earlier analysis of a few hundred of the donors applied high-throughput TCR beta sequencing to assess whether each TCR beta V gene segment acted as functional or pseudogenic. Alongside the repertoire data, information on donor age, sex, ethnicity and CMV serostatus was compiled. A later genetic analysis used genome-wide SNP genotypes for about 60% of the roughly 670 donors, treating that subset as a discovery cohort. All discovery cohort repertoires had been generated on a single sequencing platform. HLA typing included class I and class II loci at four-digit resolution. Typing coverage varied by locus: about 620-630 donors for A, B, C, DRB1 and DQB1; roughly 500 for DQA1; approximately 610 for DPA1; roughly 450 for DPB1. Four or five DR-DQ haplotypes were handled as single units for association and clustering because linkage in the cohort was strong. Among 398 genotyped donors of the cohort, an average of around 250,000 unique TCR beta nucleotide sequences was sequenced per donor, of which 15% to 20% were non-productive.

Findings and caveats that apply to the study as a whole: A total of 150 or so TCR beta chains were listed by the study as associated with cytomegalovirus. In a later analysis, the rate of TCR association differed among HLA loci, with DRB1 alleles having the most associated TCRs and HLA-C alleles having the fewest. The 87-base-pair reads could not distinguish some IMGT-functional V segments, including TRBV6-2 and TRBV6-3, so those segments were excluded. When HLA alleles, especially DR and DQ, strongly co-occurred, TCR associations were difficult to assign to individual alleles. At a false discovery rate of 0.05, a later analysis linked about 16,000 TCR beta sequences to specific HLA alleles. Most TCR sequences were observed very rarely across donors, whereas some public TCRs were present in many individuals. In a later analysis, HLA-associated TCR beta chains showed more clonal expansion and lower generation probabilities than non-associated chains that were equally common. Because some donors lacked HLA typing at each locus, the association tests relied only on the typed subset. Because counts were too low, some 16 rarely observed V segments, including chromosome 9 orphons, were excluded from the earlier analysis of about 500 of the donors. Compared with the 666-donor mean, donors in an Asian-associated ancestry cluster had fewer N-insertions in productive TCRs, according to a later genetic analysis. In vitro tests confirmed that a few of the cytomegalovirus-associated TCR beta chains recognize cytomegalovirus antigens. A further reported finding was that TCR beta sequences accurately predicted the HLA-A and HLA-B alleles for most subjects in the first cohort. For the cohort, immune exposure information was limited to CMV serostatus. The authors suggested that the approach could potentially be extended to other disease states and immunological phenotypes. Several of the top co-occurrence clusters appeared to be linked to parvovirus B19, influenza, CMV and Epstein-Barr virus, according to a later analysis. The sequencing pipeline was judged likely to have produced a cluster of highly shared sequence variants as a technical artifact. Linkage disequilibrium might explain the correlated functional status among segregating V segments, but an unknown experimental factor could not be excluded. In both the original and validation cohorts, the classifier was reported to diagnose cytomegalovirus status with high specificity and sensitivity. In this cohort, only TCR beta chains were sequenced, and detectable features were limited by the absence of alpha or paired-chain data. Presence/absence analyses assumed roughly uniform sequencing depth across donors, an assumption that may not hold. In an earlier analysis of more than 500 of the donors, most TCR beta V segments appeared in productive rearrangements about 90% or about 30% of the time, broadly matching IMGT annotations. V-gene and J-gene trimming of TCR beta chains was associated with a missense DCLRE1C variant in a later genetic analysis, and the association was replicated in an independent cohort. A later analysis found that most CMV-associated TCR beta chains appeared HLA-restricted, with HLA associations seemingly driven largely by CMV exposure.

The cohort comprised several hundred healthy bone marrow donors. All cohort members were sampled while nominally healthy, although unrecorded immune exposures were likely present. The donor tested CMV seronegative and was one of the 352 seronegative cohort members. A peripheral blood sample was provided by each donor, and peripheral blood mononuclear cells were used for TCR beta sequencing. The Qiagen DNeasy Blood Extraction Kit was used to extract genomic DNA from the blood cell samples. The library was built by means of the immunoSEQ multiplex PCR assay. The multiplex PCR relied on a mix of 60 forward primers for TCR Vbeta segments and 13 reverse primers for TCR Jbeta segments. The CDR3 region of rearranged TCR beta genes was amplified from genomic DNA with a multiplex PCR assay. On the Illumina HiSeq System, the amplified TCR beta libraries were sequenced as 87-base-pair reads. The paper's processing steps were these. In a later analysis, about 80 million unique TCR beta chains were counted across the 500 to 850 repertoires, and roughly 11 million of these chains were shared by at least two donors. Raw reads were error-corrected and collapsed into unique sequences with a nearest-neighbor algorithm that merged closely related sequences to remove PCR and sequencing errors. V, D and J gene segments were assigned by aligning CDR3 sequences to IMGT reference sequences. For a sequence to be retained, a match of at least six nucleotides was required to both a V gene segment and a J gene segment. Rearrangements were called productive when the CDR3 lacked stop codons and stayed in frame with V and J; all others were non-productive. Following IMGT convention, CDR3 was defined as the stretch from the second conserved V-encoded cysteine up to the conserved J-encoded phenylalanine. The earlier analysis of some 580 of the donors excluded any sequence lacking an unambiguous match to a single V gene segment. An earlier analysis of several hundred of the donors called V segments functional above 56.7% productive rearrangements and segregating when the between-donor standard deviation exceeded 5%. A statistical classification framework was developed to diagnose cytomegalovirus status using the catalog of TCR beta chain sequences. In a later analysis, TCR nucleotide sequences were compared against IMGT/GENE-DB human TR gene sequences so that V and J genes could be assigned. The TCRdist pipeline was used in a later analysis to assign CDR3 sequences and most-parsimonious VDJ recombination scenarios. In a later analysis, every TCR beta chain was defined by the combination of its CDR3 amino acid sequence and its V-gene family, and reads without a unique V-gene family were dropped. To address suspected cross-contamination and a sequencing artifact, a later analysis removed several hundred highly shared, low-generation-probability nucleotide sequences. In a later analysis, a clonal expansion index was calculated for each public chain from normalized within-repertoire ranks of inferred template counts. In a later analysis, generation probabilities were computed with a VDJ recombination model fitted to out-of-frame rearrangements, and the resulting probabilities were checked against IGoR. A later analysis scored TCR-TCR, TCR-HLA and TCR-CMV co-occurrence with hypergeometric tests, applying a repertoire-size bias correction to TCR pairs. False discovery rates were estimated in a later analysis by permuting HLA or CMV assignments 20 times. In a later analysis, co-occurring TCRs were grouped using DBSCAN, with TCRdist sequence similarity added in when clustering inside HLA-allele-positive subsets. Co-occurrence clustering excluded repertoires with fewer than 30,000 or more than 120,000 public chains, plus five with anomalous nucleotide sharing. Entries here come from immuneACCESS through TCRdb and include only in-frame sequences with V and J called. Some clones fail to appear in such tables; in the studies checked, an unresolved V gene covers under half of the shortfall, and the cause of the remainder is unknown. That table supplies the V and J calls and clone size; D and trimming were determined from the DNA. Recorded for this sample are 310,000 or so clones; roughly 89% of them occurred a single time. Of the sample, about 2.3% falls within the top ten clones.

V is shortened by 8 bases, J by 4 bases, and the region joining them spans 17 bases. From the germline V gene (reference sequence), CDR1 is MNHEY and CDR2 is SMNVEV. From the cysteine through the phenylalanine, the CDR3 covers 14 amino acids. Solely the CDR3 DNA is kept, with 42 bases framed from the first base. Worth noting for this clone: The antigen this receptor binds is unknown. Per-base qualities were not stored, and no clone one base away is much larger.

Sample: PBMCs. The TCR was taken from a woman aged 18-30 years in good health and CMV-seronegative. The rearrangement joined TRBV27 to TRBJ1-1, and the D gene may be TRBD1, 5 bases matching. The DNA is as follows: TGTGCCAGCGGGTTCTTAAACAGGATCACTGAAGCTTTCTTT. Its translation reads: CASGFLNRITEAFF.